This is a list of T cell receptor beta chains from one sample in a study of T cells in localized non-small cell lung cancer. Produced via immunoSEQ multiplex PCR; TCRdb's table is partial and in-frame only. The sample lists more than 30,000 clones, 85% to 90% occurring once. The sequencing used peripheral blood, collected before any cancer treatment. The source is a male donor aged 60 or over with stage III lung adenocarcinoma. The conserved cysteine and the conserved F or W are not part of the CDR3 here. Each record gives: clone size, J gene, V gene, CDR3 protein. Clone size is not always given. Where it is, it says once, few, many or a class for expanded clones.

NA,TRBJ2-1,TRBV2,ASSVRPNNEQF
NA,TRBJ1-1,TRBV4-2,ASSPQAAMNTEAF
NA,TRBJ1-2,TRBV28,ALNPNTGQLNYGYT
NA,TRBJ1-2,TRBV4-1,ASSRITGGHGYT
NA,TRBJ1-5,TRBV10-3,AISARALFGESNQPQH
NA,TRBJ1-1,TRBV5-6,ASSYNRENTEAF
NA,TRBJ1-5,TRBV6-5,ASRPGQGSNQPQH
NA,TRBJ2-7,TRBV7-2,ASSTIPGTRDWEQY
NA,TRBJ2-7,TRBV2,ASRVDSTYEQY
NA,TRBJ2-2,TRBV9,ASSMTGGGSWPGELF
NA,TRBJ1-6,TRBV30,AWSMSFDSPLH
NA,TRBJ2-3,TRBV7-3,ASSWRPLSTDTQY
NA,TRBJ1-2,TRBV15,ATSWGQIGDGYT
NA,TRBJ2-7,TRBV5-8,ASSLNVLWGGYTY
medium-sized,TRBJ1-4,TRBV30,AAEGEKLF
NA,TRBJ1-2,TRBV7-2,ASSLVGGDYGYT
once,TRBJ1-5,TRBV5-1,ASSLSPIENQPQH
medium-sized,TRBJ1-5,TRBV6-1,ASSEAIYIDRANQPQH
NA,TRBJ1-5,TRBV19,ASSIAEGARFNQPQH
few,TRBJ2-1,TRBV4-2,ASSQVAGGRGEQF
few,TRBJ1-1,TRBV9,ASSVGTTNTEAF
NA,TRBJ2-5,TRBV19,ASSITGGQETQY
NA,TRBJ2-1,TRBV4-1,ASSQVQAGGYNEQF
NA,TRBJ2-3,TRBV19,ASKPSGTGAHTQY
NA,TRBJ2-1,TRBV20-1,SADSDNEQF
NA,TRBJ2-1,TRBV5-5,ASSLRTSGYNEQF
NA,TRBJ1-1,TRBV2,ASRVRTGDTEAF
NA,TRBJ2-3,TRBV5-1,ASSPGLAGGLGGDTQY
NA,TRBJ2-7,TRBV7-2,ASSSGDRVYEQY
NA,TRBJ2-1,TRBV5-6,ASSSLNEQF
NA,TRBJ1-2,TRBV27,ASRGEYGHSYGYT
NA,TRBJ2-3,TRBV9,ASSTTDTQY
NA,TRBJ2-5,TRBV28,ASSLAQGRGGETQY
NA,TRBJ1-5,TRBV2,ASSERTGASNQPQH
NA,TRBJ2-5,TRBV5-6,ASSLGTGHQETQY
NA,TRBJ1-5,TRBV18,ASSPEAFNQPQH
NA,TRBJ2-1,TRBV5-6,ASSTGTNSYNEQF
NA,TRBJ2-5,TRBV6-5,ASSHPGRDQETQY
NA,TRBJ2-1,TRBV4-2,ASSHGLSTYNEQF
NA,TRBJ2-3,TRBV6-1,ASSWGTDTQY
NA,TRBJ2-7,TRBV5-1,ASSEGTAYEQY
NA,TRBJ2-7,TRBV6-1,ASRWDVTYEQY
NA,TRBJ2-7,TRBV5-6,ASSLYQGAFSYEQY
NA,TRBJ2-7,TRBV6-1,ASTDGYEQY
few,TRBJ2-3,TRBV20-1,SAGRGGTQY
once,TRBJ2-2,TRBV19,ASRAPAGTGHGAGELF
NA,TRBJ2-3,TRBV7-9,ASSLEGTPIGALEGSQY
NA,TRBJ1-2,TRBV21-1,ASSKDRRGQHYGYT
NA,TRBJ2-1,TRBV5-1,ASSYGANRDEQF
NA,TRBJ1-1,TRBV15,ATSVDLNTEAF
NA,TRBJ1-1,TRBV30,AWGGGVEAF
NA,TRBJ1-4,TRBV28,ASSGGALPTNEKLF
NA,TRBJ2-3,TRBV6-1,ASTSRTDTQY